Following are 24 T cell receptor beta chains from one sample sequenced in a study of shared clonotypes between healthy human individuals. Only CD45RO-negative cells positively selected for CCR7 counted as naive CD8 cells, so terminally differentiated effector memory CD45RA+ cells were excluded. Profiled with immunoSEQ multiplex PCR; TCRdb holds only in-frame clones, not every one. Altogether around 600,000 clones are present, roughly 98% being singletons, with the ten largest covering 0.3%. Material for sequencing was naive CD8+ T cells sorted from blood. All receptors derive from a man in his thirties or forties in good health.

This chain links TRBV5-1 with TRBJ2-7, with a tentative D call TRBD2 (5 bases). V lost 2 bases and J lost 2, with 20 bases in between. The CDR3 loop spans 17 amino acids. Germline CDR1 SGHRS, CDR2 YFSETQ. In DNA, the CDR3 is TGCGCCAGCAGCTTTAACCTCCGGGAATCCCTTCCCTACGAGCAGTACTTC. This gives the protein CASSFNLRESLPYEQYF.

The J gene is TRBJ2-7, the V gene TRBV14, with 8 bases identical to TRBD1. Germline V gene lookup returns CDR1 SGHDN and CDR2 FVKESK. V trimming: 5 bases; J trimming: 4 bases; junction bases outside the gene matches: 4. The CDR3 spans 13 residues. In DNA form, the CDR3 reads TGTGCCAGCAGCTGGGGACAGGCGTACGAGCAGTACTTC. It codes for CASSWGQAYEQYF.

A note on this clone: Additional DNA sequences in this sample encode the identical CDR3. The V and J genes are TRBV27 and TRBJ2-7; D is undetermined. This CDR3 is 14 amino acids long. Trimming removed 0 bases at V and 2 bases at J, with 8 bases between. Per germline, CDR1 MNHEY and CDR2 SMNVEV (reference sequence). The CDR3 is CASSLSGRAYEQYF. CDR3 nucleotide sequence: TGTGCCAGCAGTTTATCTGGCAGAGCCTACGAGCAGTACTTC.

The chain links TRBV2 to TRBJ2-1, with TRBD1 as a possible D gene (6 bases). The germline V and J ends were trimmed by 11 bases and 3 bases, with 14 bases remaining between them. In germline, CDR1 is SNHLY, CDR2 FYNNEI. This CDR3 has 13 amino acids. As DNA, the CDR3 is TGTGCCCTACGAGGGGGTAGCTACAATGAGCAGTTCTTC. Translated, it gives CALRGGSYNEQFF.

CDR3 coding DNA: TGTGCCAGCAGCTTAGATCAGGGGGATGGCTATGGCTACACCTTC. Protein product: CASSLDQGDGYGYTF. The chain combines TRBV11-2 with TRBJ1-2; TRBD1 agrees at 7 bases. V was clipped by 0 bases and J by 4 bases; unmatched bases: 5. Germline CDR1 and CDR2: SGHAT and FQNNGV. The CDR3 sequence is 15 residues long.

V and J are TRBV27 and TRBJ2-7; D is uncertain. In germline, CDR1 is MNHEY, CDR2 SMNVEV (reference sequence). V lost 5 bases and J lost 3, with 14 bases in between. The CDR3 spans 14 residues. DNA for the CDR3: TGTGCCAGCAGTCCCCTTGGGGTCGGCTACGAGCAGTACTTC. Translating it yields CASSPLGVGYEQYF.

The CDR3 spells CASSSLAGAYNEQFF. The CDR3 DNA sequence: TGTGCCAGCAGTTCACTAGCGGGAGCCTACAATGAGCAGTTCTTC. The V and J genes are TRBV2 and TRBJ2-1; 11 bases match TRBD2. CDR3 size: 15 residues. Germline CDR1 and CDR2: SNHLY and FYNNEI. V dropped 5 bases and J dropped 2; count of bases not matched to a gene: 2. Combining the CDR3 with reference TRBV2 and TRBJ2-1 gives the whole variable domain EPEVTQTPSHQVTQMGQEVILRCVPISNHLYFYWYRQILGQKVEFLVSFYNNEISEKSEIFDDQFSVERPDGSNFTLKIRSTKLEDSAMYFCASSSLAGAYNEQFFGPGTRLTVL.

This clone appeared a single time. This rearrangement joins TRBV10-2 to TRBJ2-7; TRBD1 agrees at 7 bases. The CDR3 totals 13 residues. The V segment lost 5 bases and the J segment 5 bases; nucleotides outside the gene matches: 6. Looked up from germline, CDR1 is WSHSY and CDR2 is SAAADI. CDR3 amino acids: CASSLTGENEQYF. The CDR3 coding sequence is TGCGCCAGCAGTTTAACAGGGGAAAACGAGCAGTACTTC.

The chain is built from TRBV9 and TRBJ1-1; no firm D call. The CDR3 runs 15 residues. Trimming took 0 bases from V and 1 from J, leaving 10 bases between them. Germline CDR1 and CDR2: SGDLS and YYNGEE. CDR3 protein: CASSVEGTQNTEAFF. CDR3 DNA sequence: TGTGCCAGCAGCGTAGAGGGAACACAGAACACTGAAGCTTTCTTT.

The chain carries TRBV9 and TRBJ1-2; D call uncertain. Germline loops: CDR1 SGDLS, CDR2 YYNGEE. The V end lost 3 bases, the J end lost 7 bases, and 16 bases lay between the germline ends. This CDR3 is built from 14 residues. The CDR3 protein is CASSEGWISLGYTF. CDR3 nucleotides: TGTGCCAGCAGCGAGGGTTGGATCAGTCTTGGCTACACCTTC.

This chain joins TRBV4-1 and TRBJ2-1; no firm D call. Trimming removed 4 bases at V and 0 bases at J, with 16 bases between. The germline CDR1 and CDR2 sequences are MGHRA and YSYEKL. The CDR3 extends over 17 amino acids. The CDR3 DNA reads TGCGCCAGCAGCCCTATGACTGTTAGGAGCTCCTACAATGAGCAGTTCTTC. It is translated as CASSPMTVRSSYNEQFF.

The DNA of the CDR3 is TGTGCCAGCAGATACAGCAAATATAGCAATCAGCCCCAGCATTTT. Amino acid sequence: CASRYSKYSNQPQHF. The chain uses TRBV28 and TRBJ1-5; D unresolved. The germline V gene encodes CDR1 MDHEN and CDR2 SYDVKM. V shed 6 bases and J shed 0 bases, with 12 bases lying between them. The CDR3 is 15 residues long.

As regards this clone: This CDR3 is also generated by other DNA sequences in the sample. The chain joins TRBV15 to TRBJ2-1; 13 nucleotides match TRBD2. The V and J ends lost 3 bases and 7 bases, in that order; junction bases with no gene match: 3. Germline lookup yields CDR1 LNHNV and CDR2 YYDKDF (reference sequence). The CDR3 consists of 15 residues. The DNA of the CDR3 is TGTGCCACCAGCAGGGGACTAGCGGGACAAAATGAGCAGTTCTTC. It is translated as CATSRGLAGQNEQFF.

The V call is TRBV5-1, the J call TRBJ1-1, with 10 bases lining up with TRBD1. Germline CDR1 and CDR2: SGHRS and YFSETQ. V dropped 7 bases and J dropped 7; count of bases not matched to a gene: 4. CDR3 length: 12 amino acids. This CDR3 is CASGGTGDEAFF. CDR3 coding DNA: TGCGCCAGCGGAGGGACAGGGGATGAAGCTTTCTTT. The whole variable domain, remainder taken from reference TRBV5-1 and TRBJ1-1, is KAGVTQTPRYLIKTRGQQVTLSCSPISGHRSVSWYQQTPGQGLQFLFEYFSETQRNKGNFPGRFSGRQFSNSRSEMNVSTLELGDSALYLCASGGTGDEAFFGQGTRLTVV.

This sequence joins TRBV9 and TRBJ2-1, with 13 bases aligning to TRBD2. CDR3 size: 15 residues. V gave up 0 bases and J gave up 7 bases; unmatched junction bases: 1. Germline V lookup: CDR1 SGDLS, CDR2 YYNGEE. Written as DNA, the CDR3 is TGTGCCAGCAGCGTAGCGGGACTAGCGGGGAATGAGCAGTTCTTC. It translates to CASSVAGLAGNEQFF.

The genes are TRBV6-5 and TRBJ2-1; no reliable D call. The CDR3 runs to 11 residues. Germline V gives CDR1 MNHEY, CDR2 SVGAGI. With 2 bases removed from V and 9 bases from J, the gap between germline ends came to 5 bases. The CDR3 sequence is CASSYNREQFF. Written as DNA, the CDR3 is TGTGCCAGCAGTTACAATCGTGAGCAGTTCTTC.

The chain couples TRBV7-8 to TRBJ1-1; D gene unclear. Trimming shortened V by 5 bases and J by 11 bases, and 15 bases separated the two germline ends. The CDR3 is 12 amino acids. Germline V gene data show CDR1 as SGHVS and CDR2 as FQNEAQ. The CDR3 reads CASSPAGLKAFF. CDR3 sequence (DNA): TGTGCCAGCAGCCCCGCAGGACTCAAGGCTTTCTTT.

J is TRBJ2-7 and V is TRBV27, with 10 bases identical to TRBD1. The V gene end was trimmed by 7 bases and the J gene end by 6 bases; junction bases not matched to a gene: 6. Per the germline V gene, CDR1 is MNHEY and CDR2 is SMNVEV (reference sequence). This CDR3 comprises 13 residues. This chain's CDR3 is CASKGTGVSEQYF. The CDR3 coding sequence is TGTGCCAGCAAGGGGACAGGGGTCTCCGAGCAGTACTTC.

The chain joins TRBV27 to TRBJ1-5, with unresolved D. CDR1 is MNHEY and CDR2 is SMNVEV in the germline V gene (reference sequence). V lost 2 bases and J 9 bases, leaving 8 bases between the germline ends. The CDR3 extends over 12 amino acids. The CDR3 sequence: CASSLRLGPQHF. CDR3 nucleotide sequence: TGTGCCAGCAGTTTAAGGTTAGGGCCCCAGCATTTT.

The CDR3 is CASSGGQGYTGELFF. The CDR3, as DNA: TGTGCCAGCAGTGGGGGACAGGGGTACACCGGGGAGCTGTTTTTT. V is TRBV25-1 and J is TRBJ2-2; 10 nucleotides align to TRBD1. Germline V gene lookup returns CDR1 MGHDK and CDR2 SYGVNS. The CDR3 is 15 residues long. V trimming: 4 bases; J trimming: 3 bases; junction bases outside the gene matches: 2.

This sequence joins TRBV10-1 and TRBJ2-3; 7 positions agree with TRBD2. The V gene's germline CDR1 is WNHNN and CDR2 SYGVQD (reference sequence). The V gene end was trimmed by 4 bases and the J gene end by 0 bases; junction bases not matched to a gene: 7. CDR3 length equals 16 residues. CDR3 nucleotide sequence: TGCGCCAGCAGTGTGAGAGCGGGAAGTAGCACAGATACGCAGTATTTT. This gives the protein CASSVRAGSSTDTQYF.

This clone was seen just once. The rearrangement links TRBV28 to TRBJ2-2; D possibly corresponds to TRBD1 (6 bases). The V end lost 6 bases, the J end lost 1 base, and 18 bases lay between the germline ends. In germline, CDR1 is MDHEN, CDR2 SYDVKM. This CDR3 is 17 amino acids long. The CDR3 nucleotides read TGTGCCAGCAGCTACATATGGCGACAGGAGAACACCGGGGAGCTGTTTTTT. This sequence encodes CASSYIWRQENTGELFF.

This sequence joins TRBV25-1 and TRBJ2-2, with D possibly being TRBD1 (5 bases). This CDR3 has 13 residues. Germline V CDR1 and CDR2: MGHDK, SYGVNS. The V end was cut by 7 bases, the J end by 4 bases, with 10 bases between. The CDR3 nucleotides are TGTGCCAGCAATCAGGGCGGCACCGGGGAGCTGTTTTTT. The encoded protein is CASNQGGTGELFF. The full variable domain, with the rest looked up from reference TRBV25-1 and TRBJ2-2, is EADIYQTPRYLVIGTGKKITLECSQTMGHDKMYWYQQDPGMELHLIHYSYGVNSTEKGDLSSESTVSRIRTEHFPLTLESARPSHTSQYLCASNQGGTGELFFGEGSRLTVL.

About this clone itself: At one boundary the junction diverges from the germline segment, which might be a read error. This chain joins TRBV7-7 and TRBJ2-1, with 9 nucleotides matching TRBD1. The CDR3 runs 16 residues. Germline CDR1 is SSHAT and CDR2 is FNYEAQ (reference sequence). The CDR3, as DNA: TGTGCTAGCAGCTTAGCGCTGACAGGGGGCTACAATGAGCAGTTCTTC. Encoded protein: CASSLALTGGYNEQFF.